This T cell receptor (beta chain) was captured by sequencing in a study of cytomegalovirus exposure and HLA in healthy donors. The study's findings and limits: V segments that were indistinguishable, TRBV6-2 and TRBV6-3 among them, were omitted from analysis. Evidence from a later analysis indicated that most CMV-associated TCR beta chains looked HLA-restricted. As was reported, the classifier diagnosed cytomegalovirus status with high specificity and sensitivity. Rarity marked most TCR sequences, yet some public TCRs occurred in many donors.

PCR was performed using 60 Vbeta and 13 Jbeta primers. Clones were sequenced by immunoSEQ multiplex PCR, and TCRdb holds only the in-frame ones, with some missing. The table has around 120,000 clones, about 80% seen once; the top ten hold less than 3%. CDR1 is KGHSH and CDR2 is LQKENI in the germline V gene. This CDR3 is built from 13 residues. The J segment lost 1 base and the V segment lost 5 bases, leaving 2 bases of the junction unmatched. A word on this clone: The antigen is undetermined.

The chain uses TRBV18 and TRBJ2-7; 7 bases fit TRBD1. Sequencing input: PBMCs. The source is a woman aged 35 to 49 in good health and CMV-seropositive. The DNA of the CDR3 is TGTGCCAGCTCATTGGGACAGTCCTACGAGCAGTACTTC. Protein: CASSLGQSYEQYF.